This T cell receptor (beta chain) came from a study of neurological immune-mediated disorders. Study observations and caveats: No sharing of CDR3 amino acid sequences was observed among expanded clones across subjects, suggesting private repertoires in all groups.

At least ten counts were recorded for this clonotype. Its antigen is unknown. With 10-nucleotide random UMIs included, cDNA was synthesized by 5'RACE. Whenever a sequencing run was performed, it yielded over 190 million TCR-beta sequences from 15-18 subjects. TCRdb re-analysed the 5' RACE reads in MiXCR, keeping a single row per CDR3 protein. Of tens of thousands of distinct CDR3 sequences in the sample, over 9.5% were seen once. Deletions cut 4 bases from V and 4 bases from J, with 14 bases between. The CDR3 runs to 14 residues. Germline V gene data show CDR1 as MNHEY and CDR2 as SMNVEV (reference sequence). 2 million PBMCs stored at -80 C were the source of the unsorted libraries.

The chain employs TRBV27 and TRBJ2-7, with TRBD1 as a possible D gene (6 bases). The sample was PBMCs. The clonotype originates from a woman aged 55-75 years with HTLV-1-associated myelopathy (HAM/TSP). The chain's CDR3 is CASSYRAKGYEQYF. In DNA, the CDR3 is TGTGCCAGCAGTTACAGGGCAAAAGGATACGAGCAGTACTTC.